These 10 T cell receptor beta chains share one sample of origin, sequenced in a study of blood T cell repertoires in COVID-19. Using immunoSEQ multiplex PCR, the repertoire was profiled, and TCRdb retains in-frame clones only, with some absent. The data show tens of thousands of clones, 85% seen once. The sample consisted of peripheral blood. These receptor sequences come from an elderly man with acute or convalescent COVID-19.

The CDR3 protein is CATSDFRGTVYNEQFF. Here the CDR3 DNA reads TGTGCCACCAGTGATTTCCGAGGGACAGTGTACAATGAGCAGTTCTTC. The genes are TRBV24-1 and TRBJ2-1; TRBD1 agrees at 7 bases. With V trimmed by 1 base and J by 4 bases, 6 bases remained unmatched. Germline CDR1 KGHDR, CDR2 SFDVKD. The CDR3 runs to 16 residues.

The V call is TRBV30, the J call TRBJ1-1, with D perhaps TRBD1 (6 bases). The CDR3 loop spans 13 amino acids. Germline CDR1 GTSNPN, CDR2 SVGIG (reference sequence). V lost 8 bases and J 2 bases, leaving 15 bases between the germline ends. The CDR3 spells CAHKGDFNTEAFF. The CDR3 nucleotides are TGTGCCCACAAGGGGGATTTTAACACTGAAGCTTTCTTT.

Only a few counts were recorded for this clone. Here the CDR3 DNA reads TGTGCCAGCAGCTTACCTGGGACTGTAGAGCAGTTCTTC. Its protein is CASSLPGTVEQFF. The chain links TRBV7-8 to TRBJ2-1; a possible D gene is TRBD2 (6 bases). The CDR3 consists of 13 residues. Germline V gene lookup returns CDR1 SGHVS and CDR2 FQNEAQ. V lost 2 bases to trimming and J lost 10 bases, with 12 bases between them.

The V call is TRBV3-1 (or the pseudogene TRBV3-2), the J call TRBJ1-2, with TRBD1 as a possible D gene (6 bases). V shed 5 bases and J shed 7 bases, with 17 bases lying between them. CDR3 length equals 14 residues. Germline lookup yields CDR1 LGHDT and CDR2 YNNKEL (reference sequence). The CDR3: CASSERGGSTGYTF. CDR3 sequence (DNA): TGTGCCAGCAGCGAGAGGGGGGGGAGTACTGGCTACACCTTC.

V is TRBV5-1 and J is TRBJ1-5; D possibly corresponds to TRBD1 (5 bases). The V end was cut by 4 bases, the J end by 2 bases, with 16 bases between. This CDR3 is built from 16 residues. Germline-derived CDR1 and CDR2 are SGHRS and YFSETQ. The CDR3 nucleotides are TGCGCCAGCAGCAGTCGGTGGCAGGGCGGCAATCAGCCCCAGCATTTT. Protein: CASSSRWQGGNQPQHF. Looking up the rest from reference TRBV5-1 and TRBJ1-5 gives the full variable domain: KAGVTQTPRYLIKTRGQQVTLSCSPISGHRSVSWYQQTPGQGLQFLFEYFSETQRNKGNFPGRFSGRQFSNSRSEMNVSTLELGDSALYLCASSSRWQGGNQPQHFGDGTRLSIL.

The CDR3 loop is CASSLTNLGGYSNQPQHF. CDR3 in DNA: TGTGCCAGCAGCTTAACTAACTTAGGGGGCTATAGCAATCAGCCCCAGCATTTT. V and J are TRBV7-2 and TRBJ1-5, with 7 bases fitting TRBD1. Germline CDR1 SGHTA, CDR2 FQGNSA. V gave up 2 bases and J gave up 0 bases; unmatched junction bases: 10. This CDR3 is built from 18 residues.

CDR3 sequence reads: CASRRQEDTGELFF. In DNA, the CDR3 is TGCGCCAGCAGACGACAGGAGGACACCGGGGAGCTGTTTTTT. The V call is TRBV5-1, the J call TRBJ2-2, with a weak D call TRBD1 (6 bases). The CDR3 consists of 14 residues. Deletions cut 5 bases from V and 3 bases from J, with 11 bases between. CDR1 and CDR2 from the germline V gene are SGHRS and YFSETQ.

The chain combines TRBV7-8 with TRBJ2-2; D is perhaps TRBD2 (6 bases). The germline V and J ends were trimmed by 5 bases and 4 bases, with 14 bases remaining between them. This CDR3 region has 15 residues. The germline CDR1 and CDR2 sequences are SGHVS and FQNEAQ. The CDR3 DNA sequence: TGTGCCAGCAGCGCCCCGGGACTCGTCACCGGGGAGCTGTTTTTT. It translates to CASSAPGLVTGELFF.

The V gene is TRBV10-3, the J gene TRBJ1-1; D remains ambiguous. V dropped 6 bases and J dropped 4 bases, with 15 bases sitting between them. The germline gives CDR1 ENHRY, CDR2 SYGVKD. The CDR3 runs 14 residues. CDR3 sequence (DNA): TGTGCCATCAGATCTACTAGTTCGAGCACTGAAGCTTTCTTT. Its protein product is CAIRSTSSSTEAFF.

V gene TRBV3-1 (or the pseudogene TRBV3-2) combines with J gene TRBJ2-1; 8 nucleotides agree with TRBD2. The CDR3 is 16 residues long. V gave up 4 bases and J gave up 9 bases; unmatched junction bases: 14. Germline lookup yields CDR1 LGHDT and CDR2 YNNKEL (reference sequence). CDR3 sequence (DNA): TGTGCCAGCAGCCGGCTTGTAGCGGGAAAAACTACTGAGCAGTTCTTC. This encodes CASSRLVAGKTTEQFF.